The present TCR beta chain was sequenced within a study of blood T cell repertoires in COVID-19. TCRdb's table, derived via immunoSEQ multiplex PCR, lists solely in-frame clones and lacks some. This table has more than 200,000 clones, over 75% appearing once. Germline CDR1 is SGHTA and CDR2 is FQGNSA. The CDR3 consists of 15 residues. V dropped 1 base and J dropped 4; count of bases not matched to a gene: 5. Sequenced material: PBMCs or T cells enriched from blood (not recorded which). The clonotype was recovered from a man aged 40-49 years who had recovered from COVID-19. The chain carries TRBV7-2 and TRBJ2-7; 9 bases agree with TRBD2. DNA of the CDR3: TGTGCCAGCAGCTTAGGTAGTAGCGGGGGATACGAGCAGTACTTC. Translated: CASSLGSSGGYEQYF.